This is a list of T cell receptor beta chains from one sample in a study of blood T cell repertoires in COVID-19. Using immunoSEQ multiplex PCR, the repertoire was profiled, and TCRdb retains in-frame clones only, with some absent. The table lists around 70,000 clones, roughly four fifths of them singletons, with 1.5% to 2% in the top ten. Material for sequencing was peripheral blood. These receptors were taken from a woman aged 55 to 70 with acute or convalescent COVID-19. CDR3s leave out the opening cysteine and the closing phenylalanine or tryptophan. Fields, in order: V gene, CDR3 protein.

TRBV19 ASRIGQGGYGYT
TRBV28 ASSRTGGLVAF
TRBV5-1 ASSLGTGRNEQY
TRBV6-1 ASRGQKNTEAF
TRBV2 ASSETRWQPQH
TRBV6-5 ASKGGDGTEAF
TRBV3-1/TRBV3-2 ASSQDGTGGLNTEAF
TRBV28 ASSRTGFGGYT
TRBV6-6 ASSYPGQNEKLF
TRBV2 ASTYGGGPGTDTQY
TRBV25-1 ASSDRDLTWRT
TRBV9 ASSPLGRGRTGELF
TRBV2 ASSGLGLIRVQF
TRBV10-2 ASSQTGVGPRYT
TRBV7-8 ASSYLAVSYEQY
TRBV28 AIRGGLNTEAF
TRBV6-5 ASSYMREQY
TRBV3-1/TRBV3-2 ASSPRSTGELF
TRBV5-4 ASSLEAGGYT
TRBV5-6 ASSLATFAGAADTQY
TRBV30 AFRGGDYGYT
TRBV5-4 ASSFGVSRQETQY
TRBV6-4 ASSDEVKASEYLSDTQY
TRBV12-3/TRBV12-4 ASSLEAYGYT
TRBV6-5 ASSRGTWVGYT
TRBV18 ASSPDRGPGQGYT
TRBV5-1 ASSLGPGDSYEQY
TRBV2 ASSDSYRGVKYGYT